The next 29 T cell receptor beta chains were all read from a single sample in a study of prognosis after radiotherapy for stage I lung cancer. Genomic DNA was subjected to two-round multiplex PCR for amplification of TCR beta CDR3. Gene-specific primers for each TRBV and TRBJ gene drove first-round PCR. TCRdb recomputed calls from the multiplex PCR reads with MiXCR, one row per CDR3 protein. The repertoire holds 30,000 to 40,000 distinct CDR3 sequences, with around 34% as singletons. The sequenced sample was PBMCs, obtained before or after stereotactic body radiation therapy (not recorded which). The receptor set was obtained from a donor older than 45 with non-small cell lung cancer.

Of note for this clonotype: Since a much larger clone is just one base distant, this may be a read error. CDR3 sequence reads: CASSFMAGTWELFF. The CDR3 DNA reads as TGTGCCAGTAGTTTCATGGCGGGGACCTGGGAGCTGTTTTTT. The genes are TRBV19 and TRBJ2-2; D possibly corresponds to TRBD2 (6 bases). The germline V and J ends were trimmed by 5 bases and 9 bases, with 16 bases remaining between them. Germline-derived CDR1 and CDR2 are LNHDA and SQIVND (reference sequence). This CDR3 has 14 amino acids.

This chain joins TRBV12-3 or TRBV12-4 and TRBJ1-2; D gene unclear. V was pared by 3 bases and J by 4 bases, with 12 bases between. The CDR3 is 14 residues long. The CDR3 loop is CASSFVEASYGYTF. The CDR3 DNA follows: TGTGCCAGCAGTTTTGTCGAGGCTAGCTATGGCTACACCTTC.

There are many counts of this clonotype. This chain uses TRBV20-1 with TRBJ2-3; weak D call: TRBD2 (6 bases). The germline V gene has CDR1 DFQATT and CDR2 SNEGSKA (reference sequence). V was pared by 3 bases and J by 4 bases, with 11 bases between. The CDR3 is 13 amino acids. This CDR3 reads CSASPGAPDTQYF. In DNA, the CDR3 is TGCAGTGCTAGTCCGGGAGCCCCAGATACGCAGTATTTT.

The chain combines TRBV27 with TRBJ2-7; possible D gene TRBD1, 5 bases. The length of the CDR3 is 14 residues. Germline V gene lookup returns CDR1 MNHEY and CDR2 SMNVEV (reference sequence). Trimming removed 7 bases from V and 6 bases from J, with 19 bases in between. The CDR3 DNA reads as TGTGCCAGCAAAATTAGCAGGGCGTTCCGCGAGCAGTACTTC. Its translation is CASKISRAFREQYF.

About this clonotype: The junction shows a germline mismatch at one end, possibly a read error. The chain has TRBV6-1 and TRBJ2-6; D is tentatively TRBD1 or TRBD2 (5 bases each). Germline CDR1 MNHNS, CDR2 SASEGT. The CDR3 covers 16 residues. CDR3 DNA: TGTGCCAGAAGTGAAATGGCGGACTCTGGGGCCAACGTACTGACTTTC. It specifies CARSEMADSGANVLTF.

This clonotype was seen repeatedly, ten times or more. CDR3 amino acids: CASHTTGPYGYTF. The CDR3 DNA reads as TGTGCCAGCCACACGACTGGGCCATATGGCTACACCTTC. V and J are TRBV28 and TRBJ1-2; D is undetermined. CDR1 is MDHEN and CDR2 is SYDVKM in the germline V gene. Trimming cost V 8 bases and J 5 bases, with 15 bases left between them. This CDR3 has 13 residues.

This rearrangement joins TRBV12-3 or TRBV12-4 to TRBJ2-7; TRBD1 aligns across 7 bases. This CDR3 has 14 amino acids. The junction had 8 bases not matched to a gene; V was cut back by 7 bases and J by 2 bases. CDR3 DNA: TGTGCCAGCACCTTTGACAGGGCACCCTACGAGCAGTACTTC. Its protein is CASTFDRAPYEQYF.

This clonotype appeared many times. This sequence joins TRBV11-1 and TRBJ2-1, with TRBD2 matching 8 bases. The CDR3 spans 15 residues. From germline, CDR1 is SGHAT and CDR2 FQDESV (reference sequence). Unmatched junction bases numbered 4, after V lost 5 bases and J lost 1 base. The CDR3 bases are TGTGCCAGCAGCCTGGCGGGAGGTTCCTACAATGAGCAGTTCTTC. Its translation: CASSLAGGSYNEQFF.

Only one count was recorded for this clonotype. This is likely a read error, given that the CDR3 carries no conserved phenylalanine or tryptophan at its end. No DNA is shown, since the ends of the CDR3 on it are uncertain; the CDR3 is the one TCRdb lists. The J gene is TRBJ2-7, the V gene TRBV5-1. Both ends counted, the CDR3 spans 14 residues. The germline CDR1 and CDR2 sequences are SGHRS and YFSETQ. CDR3 in amino acids: CASSLEFEFYEQCL.

This chain joins TRBV5-1 and TRBJ1-2, with D uncertain. The germline V gene has CDR1 SGHRS and CDR2 YFSETQ. CDR3 length: 13 amino acids. Trimming took 4 bases from V and 0 from J, leaving 7 bases between them. CDR3 nucleotide sequence: TGCGCCAGCAGCCTCACCCCTAACTATGGCTACACCTTC. Residues: CASSLTPNYGYTF.

This clonotype came up many times. The rearrangement links TRBV30 to TRBJ2-3; no firm D call. Germline CDR1 and CDR2: GTSNPN and SVGIG (reference sequence). V was trimmed by 4 bases and J by 5 bases, leaving 13 bases between them. The length of the CDR3 is 13 residues. As DNA, the CDR3 is TGTGCCTGGACGGCAAGATTGGGAGATACGCAGTATTTT. Amino acids: CAWTARLGDTQYF.

The chain recombines TRBV6-1 with TRBJ1-1, with 9 bases fitting TRBD1. The junction had 11 bases not matched to a gene; V was cut back by 5 bases and J by 1 base. This CDR3 comprises 17 residues. CDR1 and CDR2 (germline): MNHNS, SASEGT. CDR3 loop: CASSNRGQGGWNTEAFF. The CDR3 nucleotides read TGTGCCAGCAGTAACAGGGGACAGGGAGGATGGAACACTGAAGCTTTCTTT.

This clonotype was counted at least ten times. V and J are TRBV6-2 or TRBV6-3 and TRBJ2-5; 9 bases match TRBD2. The CDR3 totals 14 residues. V was pared by 10 bases and J by 5 bases, with 11 bases of the junction left unmatched. Germline assignment: CDR1 MNHEY and CDR2 SVGEGT. CDR3 DNA sequence: TGTGCCACCGAGGCGGGGGGGGGATCCGAGACCCAGTACTTC. It translates to CATEAGGGSETQYF.

This rearrangement joins TRBV5-1 to TRBJ1-2, with 10 positions matching TRBD1. With V trimmed by 9 bases and J by 2 bases, 10 bases remained unmatched. In germline, CDR1 is SGHRS, CDR2 YFSETQ. The CDR3 spans 15 residues. The CDR3 bases are TGCGCCATCAATTTCGGGACAGGGGTCAACTATGGCTACACCTTC. It specifies CAINFGTGVNYGYTF.

This clonotype was found many times. This chain uses TRBV28 with TRBJ1-6; D unresolved. Deletions cut 1 base from V and 4 bases from J, with 5 bases between. Germline CDR1 reads MDHEN; CDR2 reads SYDVKM. The CDR3 extends over 14 amino acids. In DNA form, the CDR3 reads TGTGCCAGCAGTTTATTAGGGTATAATTCACCCCTCCACTTT. Translation gives CASSLLGYNSPLHF.

The gene calls are TRBV28 and TRBJ1-4, with D possibly TRBD1 on 5 matching bases. This CDR3 contains 14 residues. Germline loops: CDR1 MDHEN, CDR2 SYDVKM. The germline V and J ends were trimmed by 3 bases and 4 bases, with 9 bases remaining between them. Written as DNA, the CDR3 is TGTGCCAGCAGTTTGGGCCAGGGTAATGAAAAACTGTTTTTT. Its translation: CASSLGQGNEKLFF.

Points on this clonotype: This probably arose from a read error, given a far larger clone one base away. The chain joins TRBV6-5 to TRBJ2-1, with 7 bases matching TRBD1. The CDR3 runs 15 residues. Germline V gene lookup returns CDR1 MNHEY and CDR2 SVGAGI. The CDR3 bases are TGTGCCAGCATTTACTCGACAGGGTCCCACAATGAGCAGTTCTTC. Amino acid sequence: CASIYSTGSHNEQFF.

Worth noting for this clonotype: This may stem from a read error, because a much larger clone lies one nucleotide away. The rearrangement joins TRBV6-2 or TRBV6-3 to TRBJ2-1; D may be TRBD1 (5 bases). V was cut by 6 bases and J by 5 bases, with 20 bases left in between. CDR3 size: 16 residues. Germline-derived CDR1 and CDR2 are MNHEY and SVGEGT. The CDR3 coding sequence is TGTGCCAGCAGGGGCTTACGTAGAGGACATAACAATGAGCAGTTCTTC. Its protein is CASRGLRRGHNNEQFF.

The CDR3 protein is CATSDLPGQGAGYNDHFF. The DNA for the CDR3 is TGTGCCACCAGTGACCTCCCGGGACAGGGGGCCGGTTACAATGATCATTTCTTC. The V and J genes are TRBV24-1 and TRBJ2-1; TRBD1 matches 12 bases. Per germline, CDR1 KGHDR and CDR2 SFDVKD. The CDR3 sequence is 18 residues long. J was trimmed by 16 bases and V by 4 bases; bases with no gene match: 22.

Remarks on this clonotype: A far larger clone is just one base off, so this is likely a read error. The chain couples TRBV6-9 to TRBJ1-2; D not resolved. Germline V gene lookup returns CDR1 MNHGY and CDR2 SVAAGI. This CDR3 has 14 amino acids. CDR3 loop: CVSSEMLGDYGYTF. CDR3 nucleotide sequence: TGTGTCAGCAGCGAGATGTTGGGCGACTATGGCTACACCTTC.

In DNA form, the CDR3 reads TGTGCCAGCAACTCGGGTAATAAGCCCCAGCATTTT. It codes for CASNSGNKPQHF. This chain connects TRBV2 to TRBJ1-5; D ambiguous. The CDR3 sequence is 12 residues long. V gave up 7 bases and J gave up 8 bases, with 12 bases separating them. CDR1 and CDR2 (germline): SNHLY, FYNNEI.

Many counts were recorded for this clonotype. The V and J genes are TRBV30 and TRBJ2-1, with D possibly called TRBD1 or TRBD2 (5 bases each). Trimming stripped 5 bases from V and 8 bases from J, with 16 bases between. In germline, CDR1 is GTSNPN, CDR2 SVGIG (reference sequence). This CDR3 contains 13 residues. CDR3 nucleotide sequence: TGTGCCTGGTTCCGGGACGAGGGCGATGAGCAGTTCTTC. This encodes CAWFRDEGDEQFF.

This chain uses TRBV12-3 or TRBV12-4 with TRBJ2-1; possibly TRBD1 for D (5 bases). CDR3 length: 14 residues. V lost 5 bases to trimming and J lost 7 bases, with 15 bases between them. CDR3 residues: CASSLTVGRNEQFF. In DNA form, the CDR3 reads TGTGCCAGCAGTCTCACGGTGGGGCGGAATGAGCAGTTCTTC.

There are a few counts of this clonotype. The chain carries TRBV28 and TRBJ1-2; 7 bases are shared with TRBD1. J lost 8 bases, V lost 5 bases, and 5 bases had no gene match. This CDR3 comprises 12 residues. Germline values: CDR1 MDHEN, CDR2 SYDVKM. The CDR3 is CASSDREKGYTF. CDR3 sequence (DNA): TGTGCCAGCAGTGACAGGGAAAAGGGCTACACCTTC.

This clonotype was counted many times. V and J are TRBV18 and TRBJ1-5; D unclear. Trimming shortened V by 1 base and J by 0 bases, and 10 bases separated the two germline ends. Germline V gives CDR1 KGHSH, CDR2 LQKENI. The CDR3 sequence is 16 residues long. The CDR3 DNA reads as TGTGCCAGCTCACCACAGGGAACGGATAGCAATCAGCCCCAGCATTTT. Its protein is CASSPQGTDSNQPQHF.

This clonotype occurred many times. V and J are TRBV28 and TRBJ2-7, with TRBD1 identical over 7 bases. Trimming took 10 bases from V and 10 from J; bases not matched to a gene: 10. This CDR3 has 11 amino acids. Germline loops: CDR1 MDHEN, CDR2 SYDVKM. In nucleotides, the CDR3 is TGTGCCACCCGGGACAGATGGAAACAGTACTTC. This gives the protein CATRDRWKQYF.

To note about this clonotype: Germline and junction disagree at one end, which may indicate a read error. CDR3 coding DNA: TGTGCCATCAGTTTTCAGGGTGCAGGGACCCAGTACTTC. This encodes CAISFQGAGTQYF. The chain carries TRBV28 and TRBJ2-5; perhaps TRBD1 as D (5 bases). The CDR3 runs to 13 residues. CDR1 is MDHEN and CDR2 is SYDVKM in the germline V gene.

This clonotype is categorized as medium-sized. The V gene is TRBV24-1, the J gene TRBJ2-1; perhaps TRBD2 as D (6 bases). The CDR3 consists of 12 residues. In germline, CDR1 is KGHDR, CDR2 SFDVKD. The V end lost 9 bases, the J end lost 6 bases, and 11 bases lay between the germline ends. CDR3 in DNA: TGTGCCACCTCCCTGGGGGGCAATGAGCAGTTCTTC. Encoded protein: CATSLGGNEQFF.

This clonotype was picked up many times. The chain employs TRBV5-5 and TRBJ1-1, with D hard to call. V lost 4 bases to trimming and J lost 3 bases, with 7 bases between them. The length of the CDR3 is 12 residues. Germline CDR1 SGHKS, CDR2 YYEKEE (reference sequence). Here the CDR3 reads CASSRRDTEAFF. The CDR3 DNA follows: TGTGCCAGCAGCCGACGAGACACTGAAGCTTTCTTT.